The entry below describes one T cell receptor (beta chain). Generated by immunoSEQ multiplex PCR, the TCRdb table keeps only in-frame clones and is missing some. The sample has tens of thousands of clones, roughly 82% seen once. J was trimmed by 6 bases and V by 0 bases; bases with no gene match: 0. The CDR3 totals 14 residues. CDR1 SGHDT and CDR2 YYEEEE come from the germline V gene. These data originate in a study of OX40 agonist ivuxolimab in advanced cancers. On the study more broadly: An agonistic anti-OX40 (CD134) antibody, ivuxolimab, was used to treat the patients. Participants could have had prior anti-PD-1, anti-PD-L1 or anti-CTLA-4 therapy, and more than 35% had some.

The sequences come from CD4+ or CD8+ T cells sorted from blood, collected in a trial of the OX40 agonist ivuxolimab. This TCR was sampled from an adult with an advanced solid tumor such as melanoma, head and neck, liver or kidney cancer. V usage is TRBV5-6 and J usage is TRBJ1-4, with 9 bases that match TRBD1. The CDR3 protein is CASSLGTGDEKLFF. The DNA of the CDR3 is TGTGCCAGCAGCTTGGGGACAGGGGATGAAAAACTGTTTTTT.